The 22 T cell receptor beta chains below all came from one sample that was sequenced in a study of T-cell memory formation after mild COVID-19. Via MiXCR, TCRdb re-called the 5' RACE reads, giving one row per CDR3 protein. The sample has about 250,000 distinct CDR3 sequences, about 15% seen once. The specimen was PBMCs or a T cell subset sorted from them (not recorded which). These receptors came from a young man who had mild COVID-19 (a few samples of this study predate the infection). Cell type and time point are not known.

This clonotype was counted only a few times. The chain recombines TRBV5-5 with TRBJ1-2; D is unclear. The CDR3 extends over 15 amino acids. Germline V CDR1 and CDR2: SGHKS, YYEKEE (reference sequence). Trimming shortened V by 0 bases and J by 0 bases, and 9 bases separated the two germline ends. DNA for the CDR3: TGTGCCAGCAGCTTGGTCGGGATGGCTAACTATGGCTACACCTTC. Its protein product is CASSLVGMANYGYTF.

In its sample, this clonotype was seen many times. The chain is built from TRBV6-1 and TRBJ1-2; D possibly corresponds to TRBD1 (6 bases). This CDR3 has 15 residues. Deletions cut 5 bases from V and 5 bases from J, with 18 bases between. Per the germline V gene, CDR1 is MNHNS and CDR2 is SASEGT. CDR3 region: CASSPGGRGRYGYTF. CDR3 nucleotide sequence: TGTGCCAGCAGTCCCGGGGGGCGGGGAAGGTATGGCTACACCTTC.

This chain links TRBV5-1 with TRBJ2-1; TRBD1 agrees at 9 bases. J gave up 4 bases and V 4 bases, and 3 bases lay outside the gene matches. Germline V CDR1 and CDR2: SGHRS, YFSETQ. This CDR3 comprises 14 residues. The DNA for the CDR3 is TGCGCCAGCAGCACGGGACAGGGTTACAATGAGCAGTTCTTC. It yields the protein CASSTGQGYNEQFF.

The chain combines TRBV6-2 or TRBV6-3 with TRBJ2-3; 10 bases line up with TRBD1. The CDR3 totals 17 residues. Germline trimming cut 8 bases from V and 0 bases from J; bases unmatched to any gene: 11. Germline V gene lookup returns CDR1 MNHEY and CDR2 SVGEGT. CDR3 sequence (DNA): TGTGCCAGCTTGGGGACAGGGGCATCCTTTAGCACAGATACGCAGTATTTT. Encoded protein: CASLGTGASFSTDTQYF.

V gene TRBV3-1 combines with J gene TRBJ1-2; D ambiguous. The CDR3 extends over 15 amino acids. Trimming pared 2 bases from V and 0 bases from J, leaving 10 bases between. Germline V gives CDR1 LGHDT, CDR2 YNNKEL (reference sequence). CDR3 in DNA: TGTGCCAGCAGCCAAAACACACCTACTAACTATGGCTACACCTTC. Protein: CASSQNTPTNYGYTF. Based on the CDR3 plus reference TRBV3-1 and TRBJ1-2, the full variable domain is DTAVSQTPKYLVTQMGNDKSIKCEQNLGHDTMYWYKQDSKKFLKIMFSYNNKELIINETVPNRFSPKSPDKAHLNLHINSLELGDSAVYFCASSQNTPTNYGYTFGSGTRLTVV.

A few counts support this clonotype. The chain uses TRBV30 and TRBJ2-3; no clear D gene. Germline-derived CDR1 and CDR2 are GTSNPN and SVGIG (reference sequence). V was pared by 0 bases and J by 6 bases, with 7 bases between. The CDR3 length is 12 residues. As DNA, the CDR3 is TGTGCCTGGAGTGTAAACTCGGATACGCAGTATTTT. Translated: CAWSVNSDTQYF. Drawing the rest from reference TRBV30 and TRBJ2-3, the complete variable domain is SQTIHQWPATLVQPVGSPLSLECTVEGTSNPNLYWYRQAAGRGLQLLFYSVGIGQISSEVPQNLSASRPQDRQFILSSKKLLLSDSGFYLCAWSVNSDTQYFGPGTRLTVL.

The chain carries TRBV10-3 and TRBJ2-7; 9 bases map to TRBD1. The CDR3 loop spans 13 amino acids. The germline gives CDR1 ENHRY, CDR2 SYGVKD. V was clipped by 6 bases and J by 3 bases; unmatched bases: 3. This CDR3 reads CAIRETGGYEQYV. CDR3 nucleotide sequence: TGTGCCATCAGAGAGACAGGGGGCTACGAGCAGTACGTC.

In this sample, this clonotype turned up many times. CDR3 DNA: TGCAGCGTTGAAACCGGGGGGCATTCGGGGGATACGCAGTATTTT. It specifies CSVETGGHSGDTQYF. V and J are TRBV29-1 and TRBJ2-3, with a tentative D call TRBD2 (7 bases). The germline V and J ends were trimmed by 2 bases and 6 bases, with 18 bases remaining between them. In germline, CDR1 is SQVTM, CDR2 ANQGSEA. The CDR3 totals 15 residues.

There are many counts of this clonotype. The chain has TRBV7-2 and TRBJ2-1; 8 positions match TRBD1. The CDR3 has 13 amino acids. V trimming: 5 bases; J trimming: 5 bases; junction bases outside the gene matches: 2. Germline lookup yields CDR1 SGHTA and CDR2 FQGNSA. DNA for the CDR3: TGTGCCAGCAGCCCGGGACAGGACAATGAGCAGTTCTTC. Protein sequence: CASSPGQDNEQFF.

This clonotype appeared a few times. J is TRBJ2-7 and V is TRBV3-1; weak D call: TRBD1 (6 bases). CDR1 is LGHDT and CDR2 is YNNKEL in the germline V gene (reference sequence). V was shortened by 3 bases and J by 0 bases, with 6 bases between the two germline ends. The CDR3 totals 13 residues. The CDR3 here is CASSQDSSYEQYF. In DNA, the CDR3 is TGTGCCAGCAGCCAGGACAGCTCCTACGAGCAGTACTTC.

This clonotype was counted only a few times. This rearrangement joins TRBV9 to TRBJ2-3; unclear D gene. The CDR3 extends over 13 amino acids. Trimming cost V 0 bases and J 6 bases, with 8 bases left between them. Germline V gene lookup returns CDR1 SGDLS and CDR2 YYNGEE. CDR3 nucleotide sequence: TGTGCCAGCAGCGTAGACTCGCGGGATACGCAGTATTTT. Translating gives CASSVDSRDTQYF.

This clonotype was seen ten or more times. The genes are TRBV3-1 and TRBJ1-2, with a weak D call TRBD1 (5 bases). V dropped 3 bases and J dropped 7 bases, with 18 bases sitting between them. Germline V gene data show CDR1 as LGHDT and CDR2 as YNNKEL (reference sequence). This CDR3 is 15 amino acids long. CDR3: CASSQGRGVESGYTF. CDR3 in DNA: TGTGCCAGCAGCCAGGGACGCGGGGTAGAAAGTGGCTACACCTTC. Variable domain in full (rest from reference TRBV3-1 and TRBJ1-2): DTAVSQTPKYLVTQMGNDKSIKCEQNLGHDTMYWYKQDSKKFLKIMFSYNNKELIINETVPNRFSPKSPDKAHLNLHINSLELGDSAVYFCASSQGRGVESGYTFGSGTRLTVV.

The J gene is TRBJ2-7, the V gene TRBV20-1, with 7 positions matching TRBD2. Germline CDR1 DFQATT, CDR2 SNEGSKA (reference sequence). V was pared by 3 bases and J by 3 bases, with 5 bases of the junction left unmatched. This CDR3 comprises 13 residues. The CDR3, as DNA: TGCAGTGCTAGTGCGGGGGTCGGCTACGAGCAGTACTTC. Its translation: CSASAGVGYEQYF.

Many counts were recorded for this clonotype. The chain carries TRBV5-1 and TRBJ2-2, with TRBD1 matching over 7 bases. V shed 3 bases, J shed 2 bases, and the junction held 4 bases outside the gene matches. The CDR3 runs 15 residues. Germline V lookup: CDR1 SGHRS, CDR2 YFSETQ. The CDR3 sequence: CASSSQGPNTGELFF. In nucleotides, the CDR3 is TGCGCCAGCAGCTCACAGGGGCCTAACACCGGGGAGCTGTTTTTT.

A few counts support this clonotype. The chain is built from TRBV20-1 and TRBJ2-3, with 9 bases fitting TRBD2. Germline V lookup: CDR1 DFQATT, CDR2 SNEGSKA (reference sequence). V lost 3 bases, J lost 5 bases, and 6 bases stayed unmatched. The CDR3 loop spans 14 amino acids. The CDR3: CSASSGGRGDTQYF. Here the CDR3 DNA reads TGCAGTGCTAGTAGCGGGGGCCGAGGAGATACGCAGTATTTT.

This clonotype was observed a few times. At one boundary the junction diverges from the germline segment, which might be a read error. V gene TRBV7-7 combines with J gene TRBJ2-2; D ambiguous. CDR1 is SSHAT, CDR2 FNYEAQ, per germline (reference sequence). This CDR3 spans 13 amino acids. As DNA, the CDR3 is TGTGCTAGCAGCCAGGAGAACACCGGGGAGCTGTTTTTT. It codes for CASSQENTGELFF.

This sequence joins TRBV5-1 and TRBJ2-3, with TRBD1 matching 10 bases. J was trimmed by 6 bases and V by 7 bases; bases with no gene match: 14. Per germline, CDR1 SGHRS and CDR2 YFSETQ. The CDR3 covers 16 residues. The CDR3 nucleotides read TGCGCCAGCGGTCACCCCGGGACAGGGGTGGCCGATACGCAGTATTTT. Encoded protein: CASGHPGTGVADTQYF.

The chain links TRBV7-9 to TRBJ2-1, with 9 positions matching TRBD2. V shed 5 bases, J shed 2 bases, and the junction held 4 bases outside the gene matches. There are 15 residues in the CDR3. CDR1 is SEHNR and CDR2 is FQNEAQ in the germline V gene (reference sequence). DNA for the CDR3: TGTGCCAGCAGCCCCACTAGCGGGCCCTACAATGAGCAGTTCTTC. Protein: CASSPTSGPYNEQFF.

The rearrangement uses TRBV18 and TRBJ2-1, with 9 bases aligning to TRBD2. V trimming: 0 bases; J trimming: 5 bases; junction bases outside the gene matches: 2. The CDR3 sequence is 15 residues long. The germline CDR1 and CDR2 sequences are KGHSH and LQKENI. The CDR3 here is CASSPPTSGDNEQFF. CDR3 sequence (DNA): TGTGCCAGCTCACCACCGACTAGCGGTGACAATGAGCAGTTCTTC.

CDR3 DNA sequence: TGTGCCAGTGGTCCGTGGGGGGAGGGCGATGAGCAGTTCTTC. It encodes CASGPWGEGDEQFF. J is TRBJ2-1 and V is TRBV19; TRBD2 matches 7 bases. The CDR3 spans 14 residues. Per the germline V gene, CDR1 is LNHDA and CDR2 is SQIVND (reference sequence). With 8 bases clipped from V and 8 bases from J, the junction kept 12 bases outside the gene matches.

The chain couples TRBV20-1 to TRBJ1-6; no firm D call. V was cut by 3 bases and J by 8 bases, with 11 bases left in between. The CDR3 sequence is 13 residues long. The germline V gene encodes CDR1 DFQATT and CDR2 SNEGSKA (reference sequence). CDR3 protein: CSARLAPDSPLHF. CDR3 coding DNA: TGCAGTGCTAGGCTAGCGCCTGATTCACCCCTCCACTTT.

The chain recombines TRBV6-6 with TRBJ2-7; D unclear. The CDR3 is made up of 12 amino acids. The V end was cut by 8 bases, the J end by 3 bases, with 11 bases between. Germline V lookup: CDR1 MNHNY, CDR2 SVGAGI (reference sequence). CDR3 coding DNA: TGTGCCAGCCGGACCGGCGGCTACGAGCAGTACTTC. Translated, it gives CASRTGGYEQYF.